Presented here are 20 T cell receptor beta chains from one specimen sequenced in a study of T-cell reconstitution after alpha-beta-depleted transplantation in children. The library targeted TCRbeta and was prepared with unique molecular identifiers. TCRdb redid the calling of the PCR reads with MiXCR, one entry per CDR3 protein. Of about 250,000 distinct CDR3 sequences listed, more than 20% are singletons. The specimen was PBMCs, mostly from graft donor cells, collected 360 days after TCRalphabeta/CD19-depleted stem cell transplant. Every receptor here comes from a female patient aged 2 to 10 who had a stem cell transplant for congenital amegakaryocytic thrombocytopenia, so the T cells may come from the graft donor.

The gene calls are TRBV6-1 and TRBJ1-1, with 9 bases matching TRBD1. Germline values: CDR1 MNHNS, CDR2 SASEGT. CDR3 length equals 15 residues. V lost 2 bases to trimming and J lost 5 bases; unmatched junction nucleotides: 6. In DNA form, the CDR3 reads TGTGCCAGCAGTGAATACGGGACAGGGTTTACTGAAGCTTTCTTT. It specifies CASSEYGTGFTEAFF.

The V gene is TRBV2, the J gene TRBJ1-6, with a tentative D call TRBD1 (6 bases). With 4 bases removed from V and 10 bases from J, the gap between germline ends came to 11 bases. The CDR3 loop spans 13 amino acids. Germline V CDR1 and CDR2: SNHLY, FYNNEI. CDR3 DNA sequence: TGTGCCAGCAGTGGACAGGTTGACTCACCCCTCCACTTT. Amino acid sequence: CASSGQVDSPLHF.

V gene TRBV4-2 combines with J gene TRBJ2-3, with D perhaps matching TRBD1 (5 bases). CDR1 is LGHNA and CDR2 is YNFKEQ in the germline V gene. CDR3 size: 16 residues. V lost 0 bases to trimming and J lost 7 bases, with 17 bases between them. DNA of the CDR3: TGTGCCAGCAGCCAAGATAACAAGGGGTATGAGAATACGCAGTATTTT. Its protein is CASSQDNKGYENTQYF.

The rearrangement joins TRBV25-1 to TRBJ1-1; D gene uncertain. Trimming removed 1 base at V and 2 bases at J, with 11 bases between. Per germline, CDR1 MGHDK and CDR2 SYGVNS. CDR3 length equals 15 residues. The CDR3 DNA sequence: TGTGCCAGCAGTGAATCCGGCAGGCTTAACACTGAAGCTTTCTTT. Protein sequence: CASSESGRLNTEAFF. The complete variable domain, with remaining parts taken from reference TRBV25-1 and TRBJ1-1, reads EADIYQTPRYLVIGTGKKITLECSQTMGHDKMYWYQQDPGMELHLIHYSYGVNSTEKGDLSSESTVSRIRTEHFPLTLESARPSHTSQYLCASSESGRLNTEAFFGQGTRLTVV.

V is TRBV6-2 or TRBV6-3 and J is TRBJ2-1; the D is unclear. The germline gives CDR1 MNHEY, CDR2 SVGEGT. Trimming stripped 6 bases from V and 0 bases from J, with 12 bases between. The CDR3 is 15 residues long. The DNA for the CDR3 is TGTGCCAGCAGCCGGACCGGAAGCTCCTACAATGAGCAGTTCTTC. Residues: CASSRTGSSYNEQFF.

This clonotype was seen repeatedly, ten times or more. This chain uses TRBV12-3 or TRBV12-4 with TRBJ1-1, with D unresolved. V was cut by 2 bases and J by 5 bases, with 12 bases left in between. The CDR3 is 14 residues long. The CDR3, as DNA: TGTGCCAGCAGTTTATCCCATATGGAGACTGAAGCTTTCTTT. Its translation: CASSLSHMETEAFF.

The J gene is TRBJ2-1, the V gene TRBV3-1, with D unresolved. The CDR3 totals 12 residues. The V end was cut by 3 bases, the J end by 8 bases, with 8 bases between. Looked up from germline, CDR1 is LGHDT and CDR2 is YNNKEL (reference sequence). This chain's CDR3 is CASSQGKDEQFF. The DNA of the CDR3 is TGTGCCAGCAGCCAGGGGAAGGATGAGCAGTTCTTC.

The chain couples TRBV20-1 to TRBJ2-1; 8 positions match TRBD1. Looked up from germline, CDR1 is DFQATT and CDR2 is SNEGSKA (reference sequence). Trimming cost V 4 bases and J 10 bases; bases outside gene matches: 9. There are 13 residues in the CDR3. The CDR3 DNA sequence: TGCAGTGCTATGTGGACAGGGACGGACGAGCAGTTCTTC. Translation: CSAMWTGTDEQFF.

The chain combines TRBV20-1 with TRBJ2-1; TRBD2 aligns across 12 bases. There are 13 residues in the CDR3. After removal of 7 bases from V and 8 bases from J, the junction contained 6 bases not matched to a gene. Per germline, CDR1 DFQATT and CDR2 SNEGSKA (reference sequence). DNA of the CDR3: TGCAGTGTGACTAGCGGGAGTCCCGATGAGCAGTTCTTC. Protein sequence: CSVTSGSPDEQFF.

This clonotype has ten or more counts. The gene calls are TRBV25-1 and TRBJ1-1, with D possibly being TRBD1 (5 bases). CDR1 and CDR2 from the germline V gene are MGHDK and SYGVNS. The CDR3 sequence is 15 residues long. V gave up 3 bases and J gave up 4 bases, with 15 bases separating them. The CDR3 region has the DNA TGTGCCAGCAGTGAGGCCCCCCCAGGGAGCACTGAAGCTTTCTTT. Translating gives CASSEAPPGSTEAFF.

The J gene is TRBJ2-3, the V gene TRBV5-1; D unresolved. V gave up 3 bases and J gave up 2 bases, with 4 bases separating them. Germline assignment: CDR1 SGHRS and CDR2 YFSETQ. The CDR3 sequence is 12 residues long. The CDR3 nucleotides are TGCGCCAGCAGCTACGACACAGATACGCAGTATTTT. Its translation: CASSYDTDTQYF.

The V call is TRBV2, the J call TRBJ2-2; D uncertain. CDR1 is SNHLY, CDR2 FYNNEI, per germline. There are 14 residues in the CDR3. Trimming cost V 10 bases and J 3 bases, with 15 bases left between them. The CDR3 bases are TGTGCCACCAAACCGGACCCTTACACCGGGGAGCTGTTTTTT. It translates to CATKPDPYTGELFF.

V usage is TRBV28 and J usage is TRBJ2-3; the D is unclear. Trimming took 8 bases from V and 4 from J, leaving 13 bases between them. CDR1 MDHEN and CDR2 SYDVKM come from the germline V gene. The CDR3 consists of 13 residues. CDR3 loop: CASQVSAADTQYF. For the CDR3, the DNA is TGTGCCAGCCAGGTTTCGGCGGCAGATACGCAGTATTTT. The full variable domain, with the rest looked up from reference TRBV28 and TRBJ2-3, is DVKVTQSSRYLVKRTGEKVFLECVQDMDHENMFWYRQDPGLGLRLIYFSYDVKMKEKGDIPEGYSVSREKKERFSLILESASTNQTSMYLCASQVSAADTQYFGPGTRLTVL.

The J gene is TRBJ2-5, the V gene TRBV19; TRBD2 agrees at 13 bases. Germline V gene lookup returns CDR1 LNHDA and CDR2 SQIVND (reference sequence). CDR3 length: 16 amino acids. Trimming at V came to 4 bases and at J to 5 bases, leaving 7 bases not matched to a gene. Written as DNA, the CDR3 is TGTGCCAGTAGTAAGCCGGGACTAGCGGGGCAGGAGACCCAGTACTTC. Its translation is CASSKPGLAGQETQYF.

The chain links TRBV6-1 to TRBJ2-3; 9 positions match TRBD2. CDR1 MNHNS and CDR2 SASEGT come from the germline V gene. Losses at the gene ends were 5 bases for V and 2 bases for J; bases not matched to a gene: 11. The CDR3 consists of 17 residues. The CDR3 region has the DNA TGTGCCAGCAGTCCTATCTTCCAGCGGGAGGCCACAGATACGCAGTATTTT. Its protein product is CASSPIFQREATDTQYF.

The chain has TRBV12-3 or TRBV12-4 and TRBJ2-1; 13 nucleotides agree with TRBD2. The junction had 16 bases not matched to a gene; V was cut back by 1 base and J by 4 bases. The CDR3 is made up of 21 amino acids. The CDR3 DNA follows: TGTGCCAGCAGTTTAGAACCTACCCTTAATGGGGGACTAGCGGGGTACAATGAGCAGTTCTTC. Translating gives CASSLEPTLNGGLAGYNEQFF.

CDR3 nucleotide sequence: TGTGCCAGCTTTGGGGACAGGACCTACGAGCAGTACTTC. This encodes CASFGDRTYEQYF. This chain connects TRBV28 to TRBJ2-7, with 8 positions matching TRBD1. Germline trimming cut 8 bases from V and 2 bases from J; bases unmatched to any gene: 5. Germline-derived CDR1 and CDR2 are MDHEN and SYDVKM. CDR3 length equals 13 residues.

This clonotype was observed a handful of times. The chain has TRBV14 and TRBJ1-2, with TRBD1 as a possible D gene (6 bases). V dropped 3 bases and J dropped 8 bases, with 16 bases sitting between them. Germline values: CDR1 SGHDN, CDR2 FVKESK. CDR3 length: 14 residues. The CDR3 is CASSQATTGNGYTF. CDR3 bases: TGTGCCAGCAGCCAGGCTACAACAGGGAACGGCTACACCTTC.

CDR3 loop: CASTDRAGSKNIQYF. For the CDR3, the DNA is TGTGCCAGCACCGACAGGGCGGGTTCCAAAAACATTCAGTACTTC. This chain connects TRBV12-3 or TRBV12-4 to TRBJ2-4, with TRBD1 matching over 7 bases. The CDR3 length is 15 residues. The V gene end was trimmed by 7 bases and the J gene end by 2 bases; junction bases not matched to a gene: 8.

Here the CDR3 DNA reads TGTGCCAGCAGTTACGGGCAGGACTCCTACGAGCAGTACTTC. Amino acid sequence: CASSYGQDSYEQYF. This sequence joins TRBV6-2 or TRBV6-3 and TRBJ2-7; D uncertain. Germline V gene sequence: CDR1 MNHEY, CDR2 SVGEGT. V gave up 2 bases and J gave up 0 bases, with 8 bases separating them. The CDR3 is 14 residues long.